The 11 T cell receptor beta chains listed next were all sequenced from one sample in a study of somatic mutations in cytotoxic T cells in rheumatoid arthritis. TCRdb keeps only in-frame clones here, not all; method: immunoSEQ multiplex PCR. This sample yields approximately 9,400 clones, of which around 80% are seen a single time; around 10% belongs to the top ten. Sequenced material: CD8+ T cells sorted from blood. The receptors were gathered from an adult with rheumatoid arthritis.

The chain joins TRBV7-3 to TRBJ2-2; 7 nucleotides align to TRBD2. The CDR3 covers 16 residues. Germline assignment: CDR1 SGHTA and CDR2 FQGTGA. Trimming removed 5 bases from V and 2 bases from J; junction bases left unmatched: 8. CDR3: CASSPMGGVNTGELFF. The CDR3 coding sequence is TGTGCCAGCAGCCCGATGGGGGGGGTAAACACCGGGGAGCTGTTTTTT. Full variable domain (missing parts from reference TRBV7-3 and TRBJ2-2): GAGVSQTPSNKVTEKGKYVELRCDPISGHTALYWYRQSLGQGPEFLIYFQGTGAADDSGLPNDRFFAVRPEGSVSTLKIQRTERGDSAVYLCASSPMGGVNTGELFFGEGSRLTVL.

The V call is TRBV5-1, the J call TRBJ1-1; TRBD1 matches at 10 bases. This CDR3 is 18 amino acids long. V was clipped by 8 bases and J by 6 bases; unmatched bases: 22. In germline, CDR1 is SGHRS, CDR2 YFSETQ. The CDR3 is CARPWGVHRGQGIAEAFF. The CDR3 DNA is TGCGCCAGGCCGTGGGGTGTCCATCGGGGACAGGGGATCGCTGAAGCTTTCTTT.

CDR3 DNA: TGTGCCAGTAGTATAAAGGAAAGGAGCTCCTACAATGAGCAGTTCTTC. Amino acid sequence: CASSIKERSSYNEQFF. V usage is TRBV19 and J usage is TRBJ2-1; D is ambiguous. CDR1 is LNHDA, CDR2 SQIVND, per germline (reference sequence). The CDR3 is 16 amino acids. The V and J ends lost 2 bases and 0 bases respectively, with 11 bases between them.

This sequence joins TRBV6-1 and TRBJ2-7; no clear D gene. Germline V gene sequence: CDR1 MNHNS, CDR2 SASEGT. The V and J ends lost 0 bases and 3 bases respectively, with 12 bases between them. This CDR3 comprises 15 residues. CDR3 region: CASSEARPAYYEQYF. CDR3 in DNA: TGTGCCAGCAGTGAAGCGCGGCCAGCATACTACGAGCAGTACTTC.

CDR3 bases: TGTGCCAGCAGCTTGCTTTACGAGCAGTACTTC. Protein sequence: CASSLLYEQYF. This chain connects TRBV7-2 to TRBJ2-7; no firm D call. Germline V gene lookup returns CDR1 SGHTA and CDR2 FQGNSA. The ends were cut back, 3 bases at V and 4 bases at J, with 4 bases in the middle. CDR3 size: 11 residues.

By sample fraction, this clone is medium-sized. The chain is built from TRBV29-1 and TRBJ1-3, with 8 positions matching TRBD1. The trim removed 0 bases at V and 4 bases at J, leaving 8 bases unmatched. This CDR3 has 16 amino acids. The germline V gene encodes CDR1 SQVTM and CDR2 ANQGSEA. The CDR3 protein is CSVEDPDRDGGNTIYF. The CDR3 coding sequence is TGCAGCGTTGAAGATCCGGACAGGGATGGGGGAAACACCATATATTTT.

The chain links TRBV27 to TRBJ1-6, with 9 bases aligning to TRBD1. Looked up from germline, CDR1 is MNHEY and CDR2 is SMNVEV (reference sequence). With V trimmed by 6 bases and J by 1 base, 1 base remained unmatched. This CDR3 comprises 15 residues. This CDR3 reads CASRGQGSYNSPLHF. The CDR3 coding sequence is TGTGCCAGCAGGGGACAGGGTTCCTATAATTCACCCCTCCACTTT.

The chain employs TRBV18 and TRBJ2-1; D assignment may be TRBD1 or TRBD2 (6 bases each). This CDR3 is built from 18 residues. V lost 0 bases to trimming and J lost 0 bases, with 15 bases between them. Germline values: CDR1 KGHSH, CDR2 LQKENI. CDR3 coding DNA: TGTGCCAGCTCACCACCAAGGGGGGTCCGTAGCTCCTACAATGAGCAGTTCTTC. Its translation: CASSPPRGVRSSYNEQFF.

The chain recombines TRBV4-1 with TRBJ2-3; D perhaps matches TRBD2 (6 bases). The CDR3 is 16 residues long. CDR1 and CDR2 (germline): MGHRA, YSYEKL. Trimming took 4 bases from V and 0 from J, leaving 14 bases between them. CDR3 nucleotides: TGCGCCAGCAGCCCAGGGACTTTGCCTAGCACAGATACGCAGTATTTT. Translating gives CASSPGTLPSTDTQYF.

This clone was recorded once. This chain uses TRBV4-1 with TRBJ2-3; weak D call: TRBD2 (5 bases). The CDR3 is 14 amino acids. Germline V gene data show CDR1 as MGHRA and CDR2 as YSYEKL. V was clipped by 1 base and J by 2 bases, with 7 bases between them. The CDR3 DNA follows: TGCGCCAGCAGCCAAGCTGGACTCACAGATACGCAGTATTTT. It specifies CASSQAGLTDTQYF.

The V and J genes are TRBV30 and TRBJ1-5; 7 positions agree with TRBD1. The CDR3 contains 14 residues. The germline V gene has CDR1 GTSNPN and CDR2 SVGIG (reference sequence). J lost 5 bases, V lost 0 bases, and 4 bases had no gene match. The DNA of the CDR3 is TGTGCCTGGAGTGTACGACAGGGATATCAGCCCCAGCATTTT. This gives the protein CAWSVRQGYQPQHF.